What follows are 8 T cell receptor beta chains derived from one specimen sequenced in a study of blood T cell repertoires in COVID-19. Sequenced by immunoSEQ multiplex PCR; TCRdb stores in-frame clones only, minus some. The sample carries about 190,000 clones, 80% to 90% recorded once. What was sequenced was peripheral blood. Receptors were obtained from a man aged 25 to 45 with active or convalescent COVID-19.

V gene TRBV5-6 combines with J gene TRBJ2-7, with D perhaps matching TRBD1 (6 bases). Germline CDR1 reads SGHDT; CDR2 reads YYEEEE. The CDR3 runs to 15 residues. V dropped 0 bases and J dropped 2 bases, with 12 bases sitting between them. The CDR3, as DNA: TGTGCCAGCAGCTTGGCGCAGGGGAACGCCTACGAGCAGTACGTC. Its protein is CASSLAQGNAYEQYV.

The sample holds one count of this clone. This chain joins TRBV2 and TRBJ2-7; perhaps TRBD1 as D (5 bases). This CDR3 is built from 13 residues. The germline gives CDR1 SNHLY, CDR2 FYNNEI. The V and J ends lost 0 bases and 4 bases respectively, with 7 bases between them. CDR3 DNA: TGTGCCAGCAGTGAAGCCTCAGGGTACGAGCAGTACGTC. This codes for CASSEASGYEQYV.

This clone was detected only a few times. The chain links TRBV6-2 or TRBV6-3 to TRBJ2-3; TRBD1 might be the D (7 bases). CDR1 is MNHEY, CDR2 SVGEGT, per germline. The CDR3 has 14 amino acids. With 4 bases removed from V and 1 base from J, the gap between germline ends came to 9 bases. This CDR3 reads CASSFRGGTDTQYF. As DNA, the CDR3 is TGTGCCAGCAGTTTCAGGGGGGGCACAGATACGCAGTATTTT.

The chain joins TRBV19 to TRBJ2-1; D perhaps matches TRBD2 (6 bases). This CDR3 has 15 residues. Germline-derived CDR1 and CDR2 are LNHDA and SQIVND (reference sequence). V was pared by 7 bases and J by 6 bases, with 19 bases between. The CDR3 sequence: CASTNVRRGGNEQFF. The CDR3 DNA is TGTGCCAGTACCAACGTGAGGCGGGGCGGCAATGAGCAGTTCTTC. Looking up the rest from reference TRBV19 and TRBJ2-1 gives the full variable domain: DGGITQSPKYLFRKEGQNVTLSCEQNLNHDAMYWYRQDPGQGLRLIYYSQIVNDFQKGDIAEGYSVSREKKESFPLTVTSAQKNPTAFYLCASTNVRRGGNEQFFGPGTRLTVL.

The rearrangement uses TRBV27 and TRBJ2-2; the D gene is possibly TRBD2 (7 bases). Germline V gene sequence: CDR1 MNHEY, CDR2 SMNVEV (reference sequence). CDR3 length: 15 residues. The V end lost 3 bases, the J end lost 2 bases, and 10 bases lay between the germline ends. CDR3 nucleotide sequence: TGTGCCAGCAGTTTTTCGGGGGGCAACACCGGGGAGCTGTTTTTT. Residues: CASSFSGGNTGELFF.

The CDR3 DNA reads TGTGCCAGCAGTGAGCGGTTGGAAGCTTTCTTT. As protein: CASSERLEAFF. The chain employs TRBV6-2 or TRBV6-3 and TRBJ1-1; no definite D call. The CDR3 has 11 amino acids. Germline values: CDR1 MNHEY, CDR2 SVGEGT. Trimming removed 5 bases at V and 8 bases at J, with 9 bases between.

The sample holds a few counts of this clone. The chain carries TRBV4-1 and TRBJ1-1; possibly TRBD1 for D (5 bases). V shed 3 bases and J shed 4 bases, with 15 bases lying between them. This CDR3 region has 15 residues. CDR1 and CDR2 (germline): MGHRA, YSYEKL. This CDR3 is CASSHPPGGGTEAFF. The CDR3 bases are TGCGCCAGCAGCCACCCCCCGGGGGGGGGCACTGAAGCTTTCTTT.

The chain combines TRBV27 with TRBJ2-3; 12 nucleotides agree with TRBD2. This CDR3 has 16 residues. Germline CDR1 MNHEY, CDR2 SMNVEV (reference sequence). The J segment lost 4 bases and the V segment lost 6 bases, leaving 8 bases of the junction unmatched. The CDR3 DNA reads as TGTGCCAGCAGGTCCAGACTAGCGGGAGTCGCAGATACGCAGTATTTT. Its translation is CASRSRLAGVADTQYF.